What follows describes a single TCR beta chain. Its antigen is unidentified. This CDR3 has 15 residues. V lost 6 bases, J lost 9 bases, and 18 bases lay in between. Germline lookup yields CDR1 SGHVS and CDR2 FQNEAQ. This record belongs to a study of T cell repertoires in cytomegalovirus infection. Background on the study: Alongside well-studied HLA-B-restricted CMV epitopes, recently identified HLA-C-restricted CMV epitopes were also used. Shared public TCR beta signatures pointed to both CMV infection and a matching HLA type.

TCRdb itself ran the reads through MiXCR, one entry per CDR3 protein. Of approximately 470,000 distinct CDR3 sequences in the sample, 42% are singletons; the top ten hold around two fifths. Study-level findings and limits: There were HLA-C-restricted CMV-specific TCR beta clonotypes dominating the ex vivo response. CMV carriers having the relevant HLA were flagged by cumulative public TCR beta family frequency.

Sequences were derived from cultured PBMCs, sampled from culture after CMV antigen stimulation. The rearrangement links TRBV7-8 to TRBJ1-6; D uncertain. This receptor was obtained from a human donor in good health (CMV status not recorded). Some clones in this sample may be carry-over from other donors' samples. In DNA, the CDR3 is TGTGCCAGCAGGTGGGCGGCAGTCACACCTTCACCCCTCCACTTT. Protein product: CASRWAAVTPSPLHF.